The entry below gives a single T cell receptor beta chain sequence along with its context. This entry comes from a study of blood T cell repertoires in COVID-19. Study overall: PBMCs, B-cell-depleted T cells, or T cells were the source of the cDNA or gDNA that made up the material.

The germline CDR1 and CDR2 sequences are MDHEN and SYDVKM. The CDR3 is made up of 13 amino acids. V was pared by 3 bases and J by 3 bases, with 8 bases between. Sequencing was performed with immunoSEQ multiplex PCR; in TCRdb, only in-frame clones are kept and a portion is missing. The data show 250,000 to 300,000 clones, more than 75% seen once. Participant ages covered about 18 to 95 years across about two dozen US areas. Sequencing used PBMCs or T cells enriched from blood (not recorded which). This clonotype originated in a woman aged 40 to 50 with acute COVID-19. The chain employs TRBV28 and TRBJ1-2; D uncertain. The CDR3 loop reads CASSLAAYYGYTF. The CDR3 bases are TGTGCCAGCAGTTTGGCAGCGTACTATGGCTACACCTTC.